This T cell receptor (beta chain) was profiled in a study of T cells after yellow fever vaccination. Study results and caveats: Abundant clonotypes from the bulk population could contaminate FACS-sorted repertoires. Most primary-vaccination clones reappeared after the booster (about 97% CD4, 75% to 90% CD8). By day 5 rather than day 15, the secondary response had peaked, though it was weaker.

This clonotype has a handful of counts. The target antigen is unknown. Making TCR cDNA involved 5'RACE template switching, which added UMIs and a universal primer site. TCRdb reprocessed the 5' RACE reads via MiXCR and lists one record per CDR3 protein. The sample contains a few hundred thousand distinct CDR3 sequences, under 9% of which appear only once. After removal of 4 bases from V and 7 bases from J, the junction contained 7 bases not matched to a gene. The germline gives CDR1 SGHAT, CDR2 FQNNGV. The CDR3 has 16 residues. Here the sequenced sample was CD4+ T cells sorted from PBMCs, taken 5 days after the yellow fever booster vaccination. The chain employs TRBV11-2 and TRBJ2-3; TRBD2 matches 14 bases. The clonotype originates from a young man who received the YFV17D yellow fever vaccine. The CDR3 loop reads CASSSRLAGGRNTQYF. The CDR3 coding sequence is TGTGCCAGCAGCTCCCGACTAGCGGGGGGGCGTAATACGCAGTATTTT.